Below are 15 T cell receptor beta chains sequenced from a single sample in a study of cytomegalovirus exposure and HLA in healthy donors. Amplification used 60 Vbeta primers and 13 Jbeta primers. The table came from immunoSEQ multiplex PCR; TCRdb's copy has only in-frame clones and leaves some out. Here the sample spans 120,000 to 150,000 clones, roughly 80% being singletons. Sequencing used PBMCs. The receptors were sampled from a woman in her thirties in good health and CMV-seronegative.

The chain employs TRBV9 and TRBJ2-1; TRBD2 is a possible D gene (6 bases). CDR3 length: 15 amino acids. The V end was cut by 2 bases, the J end by 4 bases, with 13 bases between. Germline V gene data show CDR1 as SGDLS and CDR2 as YYNGEE. The CDR3 DNA follows: TGTGCCAGCAGCGTTAAGGAGGGTGGATACAATGAGCAGTTCTTC. Translated: CASSVKEGGYNEQFF.

V usage is TRBV6-1 and J usage is TRBJ2-5, with TRBD2 identical over 11 bases. This CDR3 is built from 16 residues. The germline V gene has CDR1 MNHNS and CDR2 SASEGT. Trimming cost V 2 bases and J 4 bases; bases outside gene matches: 6. The CDR3 is CASSERIAGGSETQYF. The CDR3 nucleotides are TGTGCCAGCAGTGAACGGATAGCGGGAGGGTCAGAGACCCAGTACTTC.

V is TRBV9 and J is TRBJ1-1, with TRBD1 as a possible D gene (6 bases). The CDR3 has 13 amino acids. The germline V and J ends were trimmed by 4 bases and 4 bases, with 11 bases remaining between them. The V gene's germline CDR1 is SGDLS and CDR2 YYNGEE. CDR3 amino acids: CASSPAGATEAFF. The DNA for the CDR3 is TGTGCCAGCAGCCCGGCGGGGGCCACTGAAGCTTTCTTT.

The chain links TRBV7-3 to TRBJ2-2; 7 positions agree with TRBD2. CDR1 is SGHTA and CDR2 is FQGTGA in the germline V gene. Losses at the gene ends were 5 bases for V and 1 base for J; bases not matched to a gene: 13. The CDR3 extends over 18 amino acids. CDR3 amino acids: CASSRYRVTSRNTGELFF. The CDR3 nucleotides read TGTGCCAGCAGCCGGTATAGGGTGACTAGCAGGAACACCGGGGAGCTGTTTTTT.

In this sample, this clone turned up a few times. This rearrangement joins TRBV5-6 to TRBJ1-4, with unresolved D. This CDR3 has 16 residues. Trimming pared 0 bases from V and 10 bases from J, leaving 19 bases between. In germline, CDR1 is SGHDT, CDR2 YYEEEE. The CDR3 sequence: CASSLGHGSRSGKLFF. Written as DNA, the CDR3 is TGTGCCAGCAGCTTGGGCCACGGGTCGCGTAGTGGAAAACTGTTTTTT.

The J gene is TRBJ2-7, the V gene TRBV4-1; 13 bases align to TRBD2. CDR3 length: 17 residues. The V and J ends lost 2 bases and 6 bases, in that order; junction bases with no gene match: 10. Germline CDR1 MGHRA, CDR2 YSYEKL. CDR3: CASSQPETSGRALEQYF. In DNA form, the CDR3 reads TGCGCCAGCAGCCAACCCGAAACTAGCGGGAGGGCCCTCGAGCAGTACTTC.

The chain joins TRBV7-9 to TRBJ2-1, with 7 bases fitting TRBD2. V shed 5 bases and J 0 bases; nucleotides not matched to a gene: 7. CDR1 is SEHNR, CDR2 FQNEAQ, per germline (reference sequence). There are 16 residues in the CDR3. The CDR3 DNA sequence: TGTGCCAGCAGCCCTGGCGGGGGAAGCTCCTACAATGAGCAGTTCTTC. Translation: CASSPGGGSSYNEQFF.

The sample holds a few counts of this clone. The chain carries TRBV5-5 and TRBJ1-2; D possibly corresponds to TRBD1 (5 bases). The germline V gene has CDR1 SGHKS and CDR2 YYEKEE (reference sequence). This CDR3 comprises 13 residues. Deletions cut 4 bases from V and 6 bases from J, with 13 bases between. DNA for the CDR3: TGTGCCAGCAGCCGACGGGGGGGGGATGGCTACACCTTC. Translation: CASSRRGGDGYTF.

This chain uses TRBV2 with TRBJ1-2; 7 bases match TRBD1. Germline-derived CDR1 and CDR2 are SNHLY and FYNNEI. CDR3 size: 14 residues. V lost 0 bases, J lost 8 bases, and 6 bases stayed unmatched. For the CDR3, the DNA is TGTGCCAGCAGTGAAGCGTTGACAGGGCAGGGCTACACCTTC. It specifies CASSEALTGQGYTF.

The chain has TRBV29-1 and TRBJ1-5; TRBD1 matches at 8 bases. This CDR3 comprises 14 residues. Germline-derived CDR1 and CDR2 are SQVTM and ANQGSEA. V gave up 4 bases and J gave up 3 bases; unmatched junction bases: 5. DNA of the CDR3: TGCAGCGTTGCAGGACAGGGAATCAATCAGCCCCAGCATTTT. Translated: CSVAGQGINQPQHF.

The CDR3: CASRGGQGWTGELFF. The CDR3 DNA follows: TGTGCCAGTAGGGGGGGACAGGGTTGGACCGGGGAGCTGTTTTTT. The chain couples TRBV19 to TRBJ2-2; TRBD1 matches 9 bases. Germline CDR1 LNHDA, CDR2 SQIVND (reference sequence). The CDR3 length is 15 residues. After removal of 6 bases from V and 5 bases from J, the junction contained 7 bases not matched to a gene.

The gene calls are TRBV10-3 and TRBJ2-7; 10 positions agree with TRBD2. The CDR3 extends over 16 amino acids. Germline trimming cut 6 bases from V and 2 bases from J; bases unmatched to any gene: 10. In germline, CDR1 is ENHRY, CDR2 SYGVKD. DNA for the CDR3: TGTGCCATCAGCCGCCCACTAGCGGGGCCTACCTACGAGCAGTACTTC. Amino acid sequence: CAISRPLAGPTYEQYF.

The chain links TRBV5-1 to TRBJ1-5; D might be TRBD1 (5 bases). This CDR3 is built from 15 residues. Germline CDR1 is SGHRS and CDR2 is YFSETQ. Trimming cost V 0 bases and J 3 bases, with 10 bases left between them. The CDR3 DNA sequence: TGCGCCAGCAGCTTGGGCGACAGTACCAATCAGCCCCAGCATTTT. This encodes CASSLGDSTNQPQHF.

The chain links TRBV28 to TRBJ2-3; TRBD1 matches 8 bases. The CDR3 spans 16 residues. Germline CDR1 MDHEN, CDR2 SYDVKM. Germline trimming cut 6 bases from V and 4 bases from J; bases unmatched to any gene: 12. The CDR3 nucleotides read TGTGCCAGCAGCCCTTCCGGGGCAGGGGGCGCAGATACGCAGTATTTT. It codes for CASSPSGAGGADTQYF. Variable domain in full (rest from reference TRBV28 and TRBJ2-3): DVKVTQSSRYLVKRTGEKVFLECVQDMDHENMFWYRQDPGLGLRLIYFSYDVKMKEKGDIPEGYSVSREKKERFSLILESASTNQTSMYLCASSPSGAGGADTQYFGPGTRLTVL.

The chain employs TRBV18 and TRBJ2-7, with 7 bases matching TRBD2. Germline trimming cut 5 bases from V and 3 bases from J; bases unmatched to any gene: 1. The CDR3 loop spans 12 amino acids. Germline-derived CDR1 and CDR2 are KGHSH and LQKENI. The CDR3 coding sequence is TGTGCCAGCTCAACGGGGGGCTACGAGCAGTACTTC. It codes for CASSTGGYEQYF. The whole variable domain, filled in from reference TRBV18 and TRBJ2-7, reads NAGVMQNPRHLVRRRGQEARLRCSPMKGHSHVYWYRQLPEEGLKFMVYLQKENIIDESGMPKERFSAEFPKEGPSILRIQQVVRGDSAAYFCASSTGGYEQYFGPGTRLTVT.